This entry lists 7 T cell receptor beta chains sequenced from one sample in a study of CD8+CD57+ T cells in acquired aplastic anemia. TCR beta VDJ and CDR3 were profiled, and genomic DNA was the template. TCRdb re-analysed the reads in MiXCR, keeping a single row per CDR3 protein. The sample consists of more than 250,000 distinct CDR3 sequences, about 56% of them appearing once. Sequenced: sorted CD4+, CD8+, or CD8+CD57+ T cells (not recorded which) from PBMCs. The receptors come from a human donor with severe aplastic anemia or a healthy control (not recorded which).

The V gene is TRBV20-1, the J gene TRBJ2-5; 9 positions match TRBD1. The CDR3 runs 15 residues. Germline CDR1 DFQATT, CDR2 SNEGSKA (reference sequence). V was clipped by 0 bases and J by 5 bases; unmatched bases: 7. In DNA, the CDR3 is TGCAGTGCTAGAGAGCCACAGGGGGCGGGCGAGACCCAGTACTTC. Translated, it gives CSAREPQGAGETQYF.

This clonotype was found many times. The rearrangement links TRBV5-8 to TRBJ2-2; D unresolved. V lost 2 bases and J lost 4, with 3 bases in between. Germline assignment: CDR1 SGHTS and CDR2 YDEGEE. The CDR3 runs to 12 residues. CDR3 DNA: TGTGCCAGCAGCTTCGTCACCGGGGAGCTGTTTTTT. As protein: CASSFVTGELFF.

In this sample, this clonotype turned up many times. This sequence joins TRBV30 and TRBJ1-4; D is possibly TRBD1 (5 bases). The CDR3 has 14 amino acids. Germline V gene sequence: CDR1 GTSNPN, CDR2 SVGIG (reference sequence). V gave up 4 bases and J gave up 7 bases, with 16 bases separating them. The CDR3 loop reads CAWTSRQGFEKLFF. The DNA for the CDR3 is TGTGCCTGGACATCGCGGCAGGGATTTGAAAAACTGTTTTTT.

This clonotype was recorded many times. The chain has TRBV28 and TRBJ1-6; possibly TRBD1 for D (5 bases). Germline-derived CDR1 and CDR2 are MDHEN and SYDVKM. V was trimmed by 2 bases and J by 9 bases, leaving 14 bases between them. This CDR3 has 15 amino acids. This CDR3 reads CASSLQGPPGSPLHF. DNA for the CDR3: TGTGCCAGCAGTTTACAGGGCCCCCCGGGTTCACCCCTCCACTTT.

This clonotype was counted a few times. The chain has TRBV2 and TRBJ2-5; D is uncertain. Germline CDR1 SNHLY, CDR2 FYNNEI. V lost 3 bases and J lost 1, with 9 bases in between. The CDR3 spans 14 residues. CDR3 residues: CASSDPGSQETQYF. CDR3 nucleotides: TGTGCCAGCAGTGACCCTGGCAGCCAAGAGACCCAGTACTTC. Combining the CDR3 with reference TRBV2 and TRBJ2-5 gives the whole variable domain EPEVTQTPSHQVTQMGQEVILRCVPISNHLYFYWYRQILGQKVEFLVSFYNNEISEKSEIFDDQFSVERPDGSNFTLKIRSTKLEDSAMYFCASSDPGSQETQYFGPGTRLLVL.

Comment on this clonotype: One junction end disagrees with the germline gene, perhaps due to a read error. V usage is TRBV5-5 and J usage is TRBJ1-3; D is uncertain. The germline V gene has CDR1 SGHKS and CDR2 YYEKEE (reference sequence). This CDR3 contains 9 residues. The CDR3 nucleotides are TGTGCCAGCAGCTTGGGAGTGGATTTT. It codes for CASSLGVDF.

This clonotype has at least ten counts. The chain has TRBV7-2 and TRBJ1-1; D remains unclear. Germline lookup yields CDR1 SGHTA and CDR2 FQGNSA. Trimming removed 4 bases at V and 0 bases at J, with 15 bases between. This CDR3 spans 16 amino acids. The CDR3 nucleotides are TGTGCCAGCAGCTCGCACCATAGAGGTTTGAACACTGAAGCTTTCTTT. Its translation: CASSSHHRGLNTEAFF.